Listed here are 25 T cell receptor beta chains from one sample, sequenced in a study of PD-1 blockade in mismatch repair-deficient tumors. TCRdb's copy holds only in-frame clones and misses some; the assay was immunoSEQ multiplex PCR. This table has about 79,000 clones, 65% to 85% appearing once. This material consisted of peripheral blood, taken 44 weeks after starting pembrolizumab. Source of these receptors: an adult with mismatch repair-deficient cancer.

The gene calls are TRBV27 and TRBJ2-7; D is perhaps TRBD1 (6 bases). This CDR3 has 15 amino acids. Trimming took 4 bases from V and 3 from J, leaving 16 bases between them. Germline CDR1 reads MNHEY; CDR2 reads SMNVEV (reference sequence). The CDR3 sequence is CASSSRPGHLYEQYF. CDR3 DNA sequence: TGTGCCAGCAGTTCTCGACCGGGACACCTCTACGAGCAGTACTTC.

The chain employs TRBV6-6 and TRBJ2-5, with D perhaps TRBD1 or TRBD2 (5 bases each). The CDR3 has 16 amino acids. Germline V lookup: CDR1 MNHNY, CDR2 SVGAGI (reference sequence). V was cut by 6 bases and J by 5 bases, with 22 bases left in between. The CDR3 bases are TGTGCCAGCAGCCCTGGGACGGACCCGCTCCGGGAGACCCAGTACTTC. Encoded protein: CASSPGTDPLRETQYF.

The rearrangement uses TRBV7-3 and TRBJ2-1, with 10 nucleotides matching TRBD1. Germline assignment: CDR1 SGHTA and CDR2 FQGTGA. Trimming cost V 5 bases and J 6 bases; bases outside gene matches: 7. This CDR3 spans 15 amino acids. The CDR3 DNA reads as TGTGCCAGCAGCCAACCGGGACAGGGGTTCAATGAGCAGTTCTTC. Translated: CASSQPGQGFNEQFF.

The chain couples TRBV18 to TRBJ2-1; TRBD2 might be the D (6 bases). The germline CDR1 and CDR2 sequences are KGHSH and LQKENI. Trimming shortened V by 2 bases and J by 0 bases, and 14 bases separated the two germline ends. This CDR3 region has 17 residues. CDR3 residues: CASSPTSLASSYNEQFF. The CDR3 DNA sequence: TGTGCCAGCTCACCAACTAGTCTAGCGTCCTCCTACAATGAGCAGTTCTTC.

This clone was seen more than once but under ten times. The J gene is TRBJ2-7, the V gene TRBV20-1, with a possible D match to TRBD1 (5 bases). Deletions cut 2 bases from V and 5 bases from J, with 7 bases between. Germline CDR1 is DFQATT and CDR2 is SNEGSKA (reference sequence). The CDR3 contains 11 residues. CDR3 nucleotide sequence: TGCAGTGCTAGACAGGGAAACGAGCAGTACTTC. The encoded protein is CSARQGNEQYF.

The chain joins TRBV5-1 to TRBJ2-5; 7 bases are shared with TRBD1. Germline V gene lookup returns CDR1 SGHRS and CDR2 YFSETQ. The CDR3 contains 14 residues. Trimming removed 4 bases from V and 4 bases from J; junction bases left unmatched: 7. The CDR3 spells CASSKGQLRETQYF. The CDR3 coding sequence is TGCGCCAGCAGCAAGGGACAGCTACGAGAGACCCAGTACTTC.

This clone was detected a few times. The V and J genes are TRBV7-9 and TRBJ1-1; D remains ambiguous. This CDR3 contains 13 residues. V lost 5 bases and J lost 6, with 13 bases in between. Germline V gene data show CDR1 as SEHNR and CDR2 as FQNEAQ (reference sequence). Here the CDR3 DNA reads TGTGCCAGCAGCCGCGGGGAGAAGGCTGAAGCTTTCTTT. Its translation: CASSRGEKAEAFF. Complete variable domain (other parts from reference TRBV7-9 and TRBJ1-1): DTGVSQNPRHKITKRGQNVTFRCDPISEHNRLYWYRQTLGQGPEFLTYFQNEAQLEKSRLLSDRFSAERPKGSFSTLEIQRTEQGDSAMYLCASSRGEKAEAFFGQGTRLTVV.

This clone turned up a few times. CDR3 region: CASSSNYRDYQPQHF. CDR3 DNA: TGTGCCAGCAGCTCCAACTACAGGGACTATCAGCCCCAGCATTTT. J is TRBJ1-5 and V is TRBV2; possible D gene TRBD1, 6 bases. Trimming pared 6 bases from V and 5 bases from J, leaving 17 bases between. The CDR3 length is 15 residues. Germline-derived CDR1 and CDR2 are SNHLY and FYNNEI. The complete variable domain, with remaining parts taken from reference TRBV2 and TRBJ1-5, reads EPEVTQTPSHQVTQMGQEVILRCVPISNHLYFYWYRQILGQKVEFLVSFYNNEISEKSEIFDDQFSVERPDGSNFTLKIRSTKLEDSAMYFCASSSNYRDYQPQHFGDGTRLSIL.

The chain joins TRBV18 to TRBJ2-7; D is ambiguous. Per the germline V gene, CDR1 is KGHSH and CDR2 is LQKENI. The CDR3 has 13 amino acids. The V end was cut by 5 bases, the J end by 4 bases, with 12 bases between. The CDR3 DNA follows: TGTGCCAGCTCAGACTCCCAACGGTACGAGCAGTACTTC. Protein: CASSDSQRYEQYF.

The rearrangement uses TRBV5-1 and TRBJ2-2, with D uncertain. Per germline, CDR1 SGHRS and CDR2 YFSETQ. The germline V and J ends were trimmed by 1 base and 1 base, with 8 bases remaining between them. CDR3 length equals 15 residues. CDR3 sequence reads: CASSLMPENTGELFF. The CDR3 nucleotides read TGCGCCAGCAGCTTGATGCCTGAGAACACCGGGGAGCTGTTTTTT.

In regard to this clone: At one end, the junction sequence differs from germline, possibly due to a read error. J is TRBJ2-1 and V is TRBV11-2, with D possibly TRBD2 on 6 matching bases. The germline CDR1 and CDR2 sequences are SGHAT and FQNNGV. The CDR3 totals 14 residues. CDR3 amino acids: CASSLDGRTSMALF. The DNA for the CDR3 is TGTGCCAGCAGCTTAGATGGGAGAACTAGCATGGCACTCTTC.

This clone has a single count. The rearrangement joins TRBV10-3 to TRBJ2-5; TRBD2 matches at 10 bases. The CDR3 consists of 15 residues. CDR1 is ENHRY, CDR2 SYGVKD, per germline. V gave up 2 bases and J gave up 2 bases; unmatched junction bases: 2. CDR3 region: CAISEAGLAQETQYF. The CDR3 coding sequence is TGTGCCATCAGTGAGGCGGGACTAGCGCAAGAGACCCAGTACTTC.

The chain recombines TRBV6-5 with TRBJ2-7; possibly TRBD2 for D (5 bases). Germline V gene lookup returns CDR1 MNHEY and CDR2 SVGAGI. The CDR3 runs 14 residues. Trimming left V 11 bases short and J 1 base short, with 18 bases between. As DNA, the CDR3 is TGTGCCGGGAGAGGAGGCCCCGGGTCCTACGAGCAGTACTTC. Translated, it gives CAGRGGPGSYEQYF.

The chain's CDR3 is CASRPAGIGYEQYF. The DNA for the CDR3 is TGTGCCAGCAGACCCGCCGGAATCGGTTACGAGCAGTACTTC. The V gene is TRBV28, the J gene TRBJ2-7; D uncertain. Trimming cost V 6 bases and J 4 bases, with 16 bases left between them. From germline, CDR1 is MDHEN and CDR2 SYDVKM. CDR3 length equals 14 residues.

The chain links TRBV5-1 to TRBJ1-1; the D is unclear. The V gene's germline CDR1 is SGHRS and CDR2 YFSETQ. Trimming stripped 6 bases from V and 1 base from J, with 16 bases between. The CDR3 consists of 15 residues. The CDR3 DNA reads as TGCGCCAGCAACCATCCGTATGGGGAGAACACTGAAGCTTTCTTT. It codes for CASNHPYGENTEAFF.

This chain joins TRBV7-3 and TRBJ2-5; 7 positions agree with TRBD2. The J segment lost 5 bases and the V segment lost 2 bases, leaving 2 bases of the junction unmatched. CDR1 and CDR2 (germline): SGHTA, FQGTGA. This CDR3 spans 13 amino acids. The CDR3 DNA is TGTGCCAGCAGCTTAGCCGGGGGGGAGACCCAGTACTTC. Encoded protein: CASSLAGGETQYF.

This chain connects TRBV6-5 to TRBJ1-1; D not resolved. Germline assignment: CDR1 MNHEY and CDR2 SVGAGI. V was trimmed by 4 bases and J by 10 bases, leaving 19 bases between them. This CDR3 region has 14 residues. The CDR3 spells CASSLRTGATGAFF. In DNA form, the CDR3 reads TGTGCCAGCAGTTTAAGAACGGGCGCCACGGGAGCTTTCTTT.

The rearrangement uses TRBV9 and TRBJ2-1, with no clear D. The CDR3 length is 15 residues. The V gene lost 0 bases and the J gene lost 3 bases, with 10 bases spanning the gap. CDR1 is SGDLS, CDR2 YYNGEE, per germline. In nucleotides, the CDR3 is TGTGCCAGCAGCGTAGAGTTTGCCCTCTACAATGAGCAGTTCTTC. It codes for CASSVEFALYNEQFF.

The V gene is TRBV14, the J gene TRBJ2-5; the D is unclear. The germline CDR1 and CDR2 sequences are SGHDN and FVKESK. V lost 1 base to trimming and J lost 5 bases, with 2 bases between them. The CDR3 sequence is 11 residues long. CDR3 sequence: CASSQVETQYF. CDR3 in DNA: TGTGCCAGCAGCCAAGTGGAGACCCAGTACTTC.

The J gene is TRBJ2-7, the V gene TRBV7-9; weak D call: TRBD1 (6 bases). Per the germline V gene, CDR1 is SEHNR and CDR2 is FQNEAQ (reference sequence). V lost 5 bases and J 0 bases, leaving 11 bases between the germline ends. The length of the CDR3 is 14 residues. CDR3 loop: CASSEGDNSYEQYF. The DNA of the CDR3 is TGTGCCAGCAGCGAGGGGGACAACTCCTACGAGCAGTACTTC.

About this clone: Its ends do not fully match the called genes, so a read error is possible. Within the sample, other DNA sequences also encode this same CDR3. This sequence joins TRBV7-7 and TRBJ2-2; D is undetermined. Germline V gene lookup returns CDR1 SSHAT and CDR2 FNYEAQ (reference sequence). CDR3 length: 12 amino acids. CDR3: CASSPESGELFF. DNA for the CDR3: TGTGCTAGCAGCCCGGAGTCCGGGGAGCTGTTTTTT.

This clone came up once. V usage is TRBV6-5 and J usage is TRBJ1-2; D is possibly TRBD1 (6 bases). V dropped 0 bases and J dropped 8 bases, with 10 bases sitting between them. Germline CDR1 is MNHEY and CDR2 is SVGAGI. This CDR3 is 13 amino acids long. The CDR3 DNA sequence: TGTGCCAGCAGTTACTCCGGGGGCGTCGGCTACACCTTC. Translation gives CASSYSGGVGYTF.

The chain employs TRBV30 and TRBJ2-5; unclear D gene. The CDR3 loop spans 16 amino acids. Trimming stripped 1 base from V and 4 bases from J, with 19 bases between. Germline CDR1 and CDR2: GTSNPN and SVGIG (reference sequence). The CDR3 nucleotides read TGTGCCTGGAGTGATATGGCAGGTATCTTCCCAGAGACCCAGTACTTC. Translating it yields CAWSDMAGIFPETQYF.

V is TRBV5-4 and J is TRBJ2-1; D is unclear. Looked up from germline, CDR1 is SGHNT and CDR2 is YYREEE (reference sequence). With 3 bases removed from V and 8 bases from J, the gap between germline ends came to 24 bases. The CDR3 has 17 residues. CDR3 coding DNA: TGTGCCAGCAGCTCGGCCCTTCGTGTCCTGGTAAGGGATGAGCAGTTCTTC. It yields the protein CASSSALRVLVRDEQFF.

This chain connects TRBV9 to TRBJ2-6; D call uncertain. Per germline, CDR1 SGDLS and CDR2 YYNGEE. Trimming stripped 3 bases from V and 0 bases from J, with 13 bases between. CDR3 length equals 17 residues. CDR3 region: CASSDYVSSSGANVLTF. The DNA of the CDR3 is TGTGCCAGCAGCGACTACGTCAGTAGCTCTGGGGCCAACGTCCTGACTTTC.